The 5 T cell receptor beta chains below come from one sample, sequenced in a study of blood T cell repertoires in COVID-19. Clones were sequenced by immunoSEQ multiplex PCR, and TCRdb holds only the in-frame ones, with some missing. The sample lists 80,000 to 95,000 clones, roughly 86% occurring once. Source material: peripheral blood. The origin of the receptors is a human donor in a cohort sampled during active COVID-19.

The chain employs TRBV7-2 and TRBJ2-7, with a possible D match to TRBD1 (5 bases). V was clipped by 2 bases and J by 5 bases, with 10 bases between them. The length of the CDR3 is 13 residues. Germline V gene lookup returns CDR1 SGHTA and CDR2 FQGNSA. CDR3 bases: TGTGCCAGCAGCTTATCCCGCAGGGACGAGCAGTACTTC. It codes for CASSLSRRDEQYF. The entire variable domain, with the rest obtained from reference TRBV7-2 and TRBJ2-7, is as follows: GAGVSQSPSNKVTEKGKDVELRCDPISGHTALYWYRQSLGQGLEFLIYFQGNSAPDKSGLPSDRFSAERTGGSVSTLTIQRTQQEDSAVYLCASSLSRRDEQYFGPGTRLTVT.

V is TRBV27 and J is TRBJ2-1, with D perhaps TRBD1 (5 bases). The CDR3 has 12 residues. Germline-derived CDR1 and CDR2 are MNHEY and SMNVEV (reference sequence). V dropped 6 bases and J dropped 6 bases, with 9 bases sitting between them. CDR3 residues: CASRAGINEQFF. Here the CDR3 DNA reads TGTGCCAGCAGGGCAGGGATCAATGAGCAGTTCTTC.

The chain has TRBV6-1 and TRBJ2-7; 7 bases match TRBD1. Germline assignment: CDR1 MNHNS and CDR2 SASEGT. CDR3 length equals 18 residues. The V segment lost 4 bases and the J segment 0 bases; nucleotides outside the gene matches: 15. CDR3 DNA: TGTGCCAGCAGTGGAACTGGTGCTGGACAGGCCAGCTCCTACGAGCAGTACTTC. Translating gives CASSGTGAGQASSYEQYF.

The chain employs TRBV7-3 and TRBJ2-5; D possibly corresponds to TRBD2 (7 bases). The CDR3 spans 14 residues. The V end was cut by 5 bases, the J end by 5 bases, with 15 bases between. Germline V lookup: CDR1 SGHTA, CDR2 FQGTGA. CDR3 nucleotides: TGTGCCAGCAGCAGGGGCGGGGGCGCCGAGACCCAGTACTTC. Its translation: CASSRGGGAETQYF.

The gene calls are TRBV7-3 and TRBJ2-3; 7 positions match TRBD1. Unmatched junction bases numbered 9, after V lost 5 bases and J lost 4 bases. The length of the CDR3 is 15 residues. From germline, CDR1 is SGHTA and CDR2 FQGTGA. Written as DNA, the CDR3 is TGTGCCAGCAGCCGACAGGGCAGGGCCCCAGATACGCAGTATTTT. Encoded protein: CASSRQGRAPDTQYF.